This TCR beta chain appears in the sequencing data of a study of shared clonotypes between healthy human individuals. Naive CD8 cells lacked CD45RO and underwent positive selection for CCR7, leaving out terminally differentiated effector memory CD45RA+ cells. The repertoire was sequenced with immunoSEQ multiplex PCR; TCRdb's copy has only in-frame clones and lacks some. Seen here are about 650,000 clones, nearly 97% observed once, and the top ten hold 0.11%. The germline gives CDR1 SNHLY, CDR2 FYNNEI. This CDR3 contains 14 residues. Between the trimmed V and J ends, which lost 7 bases and 0 bases, there was a span of 10 bases.

This TCR was sampled from a woman under 40 in good health. The chain combines TRBV2 with TRBJ1-3, with D perhaps TRBD1 (5 bases). Sequences were obtained from naive CD8+ T cells sorted from blood. In nucleotides, the CDR3 is TGTGCCAGCAAACAGGCTTCCTCTGGAAACACCATATATTTT. Encoded protein: CASKQASSGNTIYF.